This record looks at one T cell receptor beta chain sequence and its context. Its specificity is unknown. These data come from a study of cytotoxic CD8 clonotypes in ibrutinib-treated CLL. Whole-study results and caveats: An increase in clonality occurred at ibrutinib response, followed by a return toward baseline at progression.

CDR3 length equals 16 residues. V was clipped by 3 bases and J by 8 bases, with 19 bases between them. Germline-derived CDR1 and CDR2 are MGHDK and SYGVNS. The data were produced by immunoSEQ multiplex PCR, yet TCRdb's version contains in-frame clones alone and is incomplete. The sample lists around 130,000 clones, roughly 80% occurring once. Sequenced material: PBMCs, taken after 24 months of ibrutinib treatment. This sequence originates from a human donor with chronic lymphocytic leukemia. The V call is TRBV25-1, the J call TRBJ1-4; possibly TRBD1 for D (6 bases). The CDR3: CASSDLGGREGEKLFF. The CDR3 coding sequence is TGTGCCAGCAGTGACCTCGGGGGCAGGGAGGGGGAAAAACTGTTTTTT.